The next 14 T cell receptor beta chains were all read from a single sample in a study of T-cell memory formation after mild COVID-19. MiXCR was run by TCRdb on the 5' RACE reads, yielding one entry per CDR3 protein. The sample includes about 130,000 distinct CDR3 sequences, roughly 15% of them seen just once. Input material: PBMCs or a T cell subset sorted from them (not recorded which). These receptors were collected from an adult woman who had mild COVID-19 (a few samples of this study predate the infection). Cell type and time point are not known.

This chain uses TRBV20-1 with TRBJ2-1; 8 bases agree with TRBD1. Germline lookup yields CDR1 DFQATT and CDR2 SNEGSKA (reference sequence). V was pared by 4 bases and J by 8 bases, with 13 bases of the junction left unmatched. CDR3 length equals 15 residues. The DNA for the CDR3 is TGCAGTGCTACCCCCGGGACAGGTAACATTGATGAGCAGTTCTTC. It codes for CSATPGTGNIDEQFF.

This chain links TRBV20-1 with TRBJ2-6; the D is unclear. The germline V and J ends were trimmed by 6 bases and 12 bases, with 12 bases remaining between them. CDR1 and CDR2 from the germline V gene are DFQATT and SNEGSKA (reference sequence). This CDR3 region has 11 residues. This CDR3 reads CSAPWASVLTF. DNA for the CDR3: TGCAGTGCCCCTTGGGCCTCCGTCCTGACTTTC.

The genes are TRBV7-3 and TRBJ2-1; 10 positions agree with TRBD2. Germline assignment: CDR1 SGHTA and CDR2 FQGTGA. The CDR3 runs to 15 residues. Germline trimming cut 5 bases from V and 4 bases from J; bases unmatched to any gene: 5. In DNA, the CDR3 is TGTGCCAGCAGCCCAGGGACTAGCGCTTACAATGAGCAGTTCTTC. Translation: CASSPGTSAYNEQFF.

The rearrangement joins TRBV5-1 to TRBJ1-1; D is ambiguous. This CDR3 comprises 13 residues. The V end lost 4 bases, the J end lost 6 bases, and 13 bases lay between the germline ends. In germline, CDR1 is SGHRS, CDR2 YFSETQ. CDR3 sequence (DNA): TGCGCCAGCAGCCTCGGAAAGGACGCTGAAGCTTTCTTT. Encoded protein: CASSLGKDAEAFF.

The chain carries TRBV29-1 and TRBJ2-5, with D tentatively TRBD2 (5 bases). CDR1 is SQVTM, CDR2 ANQGSEA, per germline. V was shortened by 6 bases and J by 3 bases, with 14 bases between the two germline ends. This CDR3 comprises 13 residues. Here the CDR3 reads CSVFGLGKETQYF. CDR3 coding DNA: TGCAGCGTCTTCGGCCTCGGGAAAGAGACCCAGTACTTC.

This clonotype showed up many times. The chain couples TRBV5-1 to TRBJ1-5; no firm D call. The CDR3 consists of 14 residues. Trimming pared 4 bases from V and 5 bases from J, leaving 13 bases between. Germline loops: CDR1 SGHRS, CDR2 YFSETQ. Here the CDR3 reads CASSRDTMDQPQHF. Here the CDR3 DNA reads TGCGCCAGCAGCCGCGACACAATGGATCAGCCCCAGCATTTT.

The chain employs TRBV19 and TRBJ1-5; 7 bases fit TRBD1. V gave up 3 bases and J gave up 11 bases; unmatched junction bases: 13. The germline CDR1 and CDR2 sequences are LNHDA and SQIVND (reference sequence). The CDR3 loop spans 15 amino acids. The CDR3 spells CASSMGGQVRSAQHF. The DNA of the CDR3 is TGTGCCAGTAGTATGGGAGGACAGGTCCGATCGGCCCAGCATTTT.

The genes are TRBV7-9 and TRBJ2-5; TRBD1 is a possible D gene (6 bases). Germline CDR1 SEHNR, CDR2 FQNEAQ (reference sequence). The length of the CDR3 is 15 residues. Trimming cost V 7 bases and J 6 bases, with 21 bases left between them. This CDR3 is CASISTAGEMKTQYF. As DNA, the CDR3 is TGTGCCAGCATCTCTACGGCAGGGGAGATGAAGACCCAGTACTTC.

This chain uses TRBV5-4 with TRBJ2-5, with 10 positions matching TRBD2. Germline V gene lookup returns CDR1 SGHNT and CDR2 YYREEE (reference sequence). Losses at the gene ends were 0 bases for V and 4 bases for J; bases not matched to a gene: 6. The CDR3 loop spans 16 amino acids. The CDR3 protein is CASSLASGGALETQYF. DNA of the CDR3: TGTGCCAGCAGCTTGGCCAGCGGGGGGGCCCTAGAGACCCAGTACTTC.

The chain employs TRBV24-1 and TRBJ1-5; D remains unclear. Trimming took 4 bases from V and 2 from J, leaving 8 bases between them. Germline CDR1 is KGHDR and CDR2 is SFDVKD. The CDR3 contains 14 residues. The DNA of the CDR3 is TGTGCCACCAGTGAAGCGGTGGGCAATCAGCCCCAGCATTTT. Residues: CATSEAVGNQPQHF.

This clonotype showed up many times. This chain links TRBV5-1 with TRBJ2-7; D may be TRBD1 (6 bases). From germline, CDR1 is SGHRS and CDR2 YFSETQ. The ends were cut back, 4 bases at V and 2 bases at J, with 22 bases in the middle. This CDR3 comprises 17 residues. In nucleotides, the CDR3 is TGCGCCAGCAGCCCTCCCCCGTTGTGGGGGCGTACCTACGAGCAGTACTTC. Translation gives CASSPPPLWGRTYEQYF.

The chain uses TRBV7-9 and TRBJ2-5; 7 bases match TRBD1. The germline gives CDR1 SEHNR, CDR2 FQNEAQ (reference sequence). V was clipped by 6 bases and J by 1 base; unmatched bases: 8. The CDR3 spans 15 residues. For the CDR3, the DNA is TGTGCCAGCAGTCCGACAGGGAAGCGCCAAGAGACCCAGTACTTC. Amino acid sequence: CASSPTGKRQETQYF.

The table lists this clonotype with many counts. The genes are TRBV24-1 and TRBJ1-5, with D perhaps matching TRBD1 (5 bases). The CDR3 consists of 15 residues. CDR1 is KGHDR and CDR2 is SFDVKD in the germline V gene. V lost 2 bases and J lost 5, with 12 bases in between. This chain's CDR3 is CATSDWRDGHQPQHF. CDR3 nucleotide sequence: TGTGCCACCAGTGATTGGAGGGACGGGCATCAGCCCCAGCATTTT.

V is TRBV5-5 and J is TRBJ2-7; D remains ambiguous. CDR1 is SGHKS, CDR2 YYEKEE, per germline (reference sequence). The V end lost 3 bases, the J end lost 3 bases, and 7 bases lay between the germline ends. This CDR3 spans 12 amino acids. The DNA of the CDR3 is TGTGCCAGCAGCTCCTCTGACTACGAGCAGTACTTC. Protein: CASSSSDYEQYF.